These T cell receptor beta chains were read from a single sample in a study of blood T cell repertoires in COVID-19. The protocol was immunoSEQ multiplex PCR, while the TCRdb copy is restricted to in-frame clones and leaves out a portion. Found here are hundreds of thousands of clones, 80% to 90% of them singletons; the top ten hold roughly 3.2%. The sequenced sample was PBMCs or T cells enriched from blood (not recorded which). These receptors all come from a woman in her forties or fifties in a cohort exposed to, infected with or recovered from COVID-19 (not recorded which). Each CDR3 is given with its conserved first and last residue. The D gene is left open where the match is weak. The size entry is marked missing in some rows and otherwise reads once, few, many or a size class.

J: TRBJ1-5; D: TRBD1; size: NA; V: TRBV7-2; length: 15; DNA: TGTGCCAGCAGCTTAGCCGTGACAGGGAATCAGCCCCAGCATTTT; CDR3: CASSLAVTGNQPQHF
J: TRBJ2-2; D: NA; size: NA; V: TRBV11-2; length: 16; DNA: TGTGCCAGCACCAGAGGCGCGGGGGCAGGGTCCGGGGAGCTGTTTTTT; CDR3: CASTRGAGAGSGELFF
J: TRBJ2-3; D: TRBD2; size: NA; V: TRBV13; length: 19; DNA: TGTGCCAGCAGTTTTACCCTCATTTTAACTAGCGGGGAAACAGATACGCAGTATTTT; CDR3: CASSFTLILTSGETDTQYF
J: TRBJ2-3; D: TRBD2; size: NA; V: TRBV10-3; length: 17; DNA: TGTGCCATCAGTGCTTTTAGGGCTAGCGGATTCACAGATACGCAGTATTTT; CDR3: CAISAFRASGFTDTQYF
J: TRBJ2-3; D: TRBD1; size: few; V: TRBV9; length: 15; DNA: TGTGCCAGCAGCAGACAGGGATCAAGCACAGATACGCAGTATTTT; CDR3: CASSRQGSSTDTQYF
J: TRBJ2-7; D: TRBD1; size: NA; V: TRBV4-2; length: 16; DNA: TGTGCCAGCAGCCAAGATCCCGGGACAGGGTCTTTGGAGCAGTACTTC; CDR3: CASSQDPGTGSLEQYF
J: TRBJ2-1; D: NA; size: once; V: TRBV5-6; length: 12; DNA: TGTGCCAGCAGCTTGGTGGGAGACGAGCAGTTCTTC; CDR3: CASSLVGDEQFF
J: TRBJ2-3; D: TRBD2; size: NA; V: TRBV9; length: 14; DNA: TGTGCCAGCGGGGGGGGACTAGCGGCAGATACGCAGTATTTT; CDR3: CASGGGLAADTQYF
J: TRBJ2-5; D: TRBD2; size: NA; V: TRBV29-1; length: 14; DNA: TGCAGCGTAGATGCGGGGGGGCTAGGGGAGACCCAGTACTTC; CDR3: CSVDAGGLGETQYF
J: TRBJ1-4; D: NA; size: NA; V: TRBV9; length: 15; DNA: TGTGCCAGCAGCTATACAGGGAGGGAGGACGAAAAACTGTTTTTT; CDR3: CASSYTGREDEKLFF
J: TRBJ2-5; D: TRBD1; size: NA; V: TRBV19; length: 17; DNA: TGTGCCAGTAGTATGGGACAGTCCTATCCTGGCGGGGAGACCCAGTACTTC; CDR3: CASSMGQSYPGGETQYF
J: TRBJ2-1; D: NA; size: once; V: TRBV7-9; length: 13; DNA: TGTGCCAGCAGCGAACTAGGCGGGAATGAGCAGTTCTTC; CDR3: CASSELGGNEQFF
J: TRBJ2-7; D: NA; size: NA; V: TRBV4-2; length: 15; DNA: TGTGCCAGCAGCCAAGACAGAATATCCTCCTACGAGCAGTACTTC; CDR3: CASSQDRISSYEQYF
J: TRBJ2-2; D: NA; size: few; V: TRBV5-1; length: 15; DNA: TGCGCCAGCAGCTTCGTGGACACGAACACCGGGGAGCTGTTTTTT; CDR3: CASSFVDTNTGELFF
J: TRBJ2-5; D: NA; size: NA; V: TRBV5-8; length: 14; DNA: TGTGCCAGCAGCTTGACCAGGGGAACGCAGACCCAGTACTTC; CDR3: CASSLTRGTQTQYF
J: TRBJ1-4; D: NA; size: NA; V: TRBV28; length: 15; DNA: TGTGCCAGCAGTCTACCGACAGGACTGCATGAAAAACTGTTTTTT; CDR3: CASSLPTGLHEKLFF
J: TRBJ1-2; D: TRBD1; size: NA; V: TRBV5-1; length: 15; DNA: TGCGCCAGCAGCTTAAAAGGACAGGGTATTTTTGGCTACACCTTC; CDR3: CASSLKGQGIFGYTF
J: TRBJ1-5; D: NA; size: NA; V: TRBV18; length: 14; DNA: TGTGCCAGCTCACCAGGGCGAGGCAATCAGCCCCAGCATTTT; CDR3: CASSPGRGNQPQHF
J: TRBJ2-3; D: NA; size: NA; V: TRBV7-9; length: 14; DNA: TGTGCCAGCAGCTTAGGGCATAGCAAAAATACGCAGTATTTT; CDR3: CASSLGHSKNTQYF
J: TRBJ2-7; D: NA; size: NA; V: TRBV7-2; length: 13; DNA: TGTGCCAGCAGCTCCGACACAGCCTACGAGCAGTACTTC; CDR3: CASSSDTAYEQYF
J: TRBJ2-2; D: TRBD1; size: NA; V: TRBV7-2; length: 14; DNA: TGTGCCAGCAGCGAGGGACAGACTACCGGGGAGCTGTTTTTT; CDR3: CASSEGQTTGELFF
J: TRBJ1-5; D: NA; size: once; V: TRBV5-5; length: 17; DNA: TGTGCCAGCACCTTTGGGGCGATCCGGGACAACAATCAGCCCCAGCATTTT; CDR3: CASTFGAIRDNNQPQHF
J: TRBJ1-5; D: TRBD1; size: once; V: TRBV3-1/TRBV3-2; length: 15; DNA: TGTGCCAGCAGCCGGGCCCAGGACAGGAATCAGCCCCAGCATTTT; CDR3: CASSRAQDRNQPQHF
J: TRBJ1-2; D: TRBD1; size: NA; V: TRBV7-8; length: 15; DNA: TGTGCCAGCAGCTTAATCTCCAGGACAGGACGGGGCTACACCTTC; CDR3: CASSLISRTGRGYTF
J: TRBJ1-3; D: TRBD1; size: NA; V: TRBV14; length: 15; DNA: TGTGCCAGCAGCCAACGACAGGGATATGGAAACACCATATATTTT; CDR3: CASSQRQGYGNTIYF
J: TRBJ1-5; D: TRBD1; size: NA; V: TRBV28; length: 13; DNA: TGTGCCAGCACCCCGACAGGGGATCAGCCCCAGCATTTT; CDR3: CASTPTGDQPQHF
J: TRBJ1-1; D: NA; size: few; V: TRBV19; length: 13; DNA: TGTGCCAGTAGGAGCCCCGGGGGCACTGAAGCTTTCTTT; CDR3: CASRSPGGTEAFF
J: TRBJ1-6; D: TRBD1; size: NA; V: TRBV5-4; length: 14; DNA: TGTGCCAGCAGCTTGACAGGGGGCGATTCACCCCTCCACTTT; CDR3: CASSLTGGDSPLHF
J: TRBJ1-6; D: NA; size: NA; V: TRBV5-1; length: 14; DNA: TGCGCCAGCAGCCCCCCCCAGGCGGGCTCACCCCTCCACTTT; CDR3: CASSPPQAGSPLHF
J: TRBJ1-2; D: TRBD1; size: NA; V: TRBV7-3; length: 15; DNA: TGTGCCAGCAGCTCCGACAGGGGCCCTAACTATGGCTACACCTTC; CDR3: CASSSDRGPNYGYTF
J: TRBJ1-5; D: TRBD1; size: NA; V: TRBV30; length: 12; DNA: TGTGCCTGGGGGACAGGCAATCAGCCCCAGCATTTT; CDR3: CAWGTGNQPQHF
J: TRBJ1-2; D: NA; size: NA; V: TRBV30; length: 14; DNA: TGTGCCTGGAGTGTAAGTCCTCAGGCTAAAGGCTACACCTTC; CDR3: CAWSVSPQAKGYTF
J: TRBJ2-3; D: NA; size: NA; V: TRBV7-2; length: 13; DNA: TGTGCCAGCAGCTCTCAGGTTTTCGATACGCAGTATTTT; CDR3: CASSSQVFDTQYF
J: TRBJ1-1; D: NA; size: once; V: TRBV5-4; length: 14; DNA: TGTGCCAGCAGCTTAAAACAGGGTGGCACTGAAGCTTTCTTT; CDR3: CASSLKQGGTEAFF
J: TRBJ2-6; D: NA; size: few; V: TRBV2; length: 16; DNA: TGTGCCAGCAGTGGCAACCGCGCAGGTGGGGCCAACGTCCTGACTTTC; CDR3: CASSGNRAGGANVLTF